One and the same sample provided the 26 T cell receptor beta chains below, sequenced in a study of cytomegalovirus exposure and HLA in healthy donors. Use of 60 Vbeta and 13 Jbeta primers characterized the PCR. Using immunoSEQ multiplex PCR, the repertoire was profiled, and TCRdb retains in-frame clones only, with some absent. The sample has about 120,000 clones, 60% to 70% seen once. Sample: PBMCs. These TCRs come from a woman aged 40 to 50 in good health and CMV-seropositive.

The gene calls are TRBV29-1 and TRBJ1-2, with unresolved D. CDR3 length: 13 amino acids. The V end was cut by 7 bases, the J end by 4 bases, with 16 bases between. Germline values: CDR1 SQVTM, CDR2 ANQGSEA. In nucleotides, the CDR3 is TGCAGCGACCTCTTGCCGGGGATCTATGGCTACACCTTC. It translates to CSDLLPGIYGYTF.

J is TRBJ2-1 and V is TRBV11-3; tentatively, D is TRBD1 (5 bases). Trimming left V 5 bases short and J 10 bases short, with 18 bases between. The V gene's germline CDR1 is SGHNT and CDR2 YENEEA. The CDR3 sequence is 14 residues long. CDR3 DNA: TGTGCCAGCAGCAAAGGGGCCCCGGTCGGGGAGCAGTTCTTC. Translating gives CASSKGAPVGEQFF.

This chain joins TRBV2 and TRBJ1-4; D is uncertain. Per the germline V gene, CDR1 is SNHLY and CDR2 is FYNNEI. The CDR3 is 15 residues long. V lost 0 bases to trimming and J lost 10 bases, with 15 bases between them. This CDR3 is CASSEAGLAYAKLFF. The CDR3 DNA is TGTGCCAGCAGTGAAGCGGGCCTGGCGTACGCAAAACTGTTTTTT.

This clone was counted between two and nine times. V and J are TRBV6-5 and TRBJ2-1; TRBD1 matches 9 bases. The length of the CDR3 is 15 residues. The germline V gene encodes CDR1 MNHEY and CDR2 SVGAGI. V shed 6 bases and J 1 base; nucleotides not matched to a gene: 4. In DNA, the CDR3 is TGTGCCAGCAGATCGGACAGGGGTTCCTACAATGAGCAGTTCTTC. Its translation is CASRSDRGSYNEQFF.

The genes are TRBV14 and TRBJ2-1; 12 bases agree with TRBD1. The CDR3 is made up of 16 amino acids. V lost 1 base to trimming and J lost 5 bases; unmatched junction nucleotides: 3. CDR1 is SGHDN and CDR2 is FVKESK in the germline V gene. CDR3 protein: CASSQAGTGGNNEQFF. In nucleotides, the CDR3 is TGTGCCAGCAGCCAAGCTGGGACAGGGGGCAACAATGAGCAGTTCTTC.

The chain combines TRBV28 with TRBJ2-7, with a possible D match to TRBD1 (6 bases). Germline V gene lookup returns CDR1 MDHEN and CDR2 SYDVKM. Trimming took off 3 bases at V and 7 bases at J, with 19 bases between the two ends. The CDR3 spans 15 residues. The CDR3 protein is CASSLSGTPTLEQYF. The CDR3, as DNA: TGTGCCAGCAGTTTGTCCGGGACACCTACCTTGGAGCAGTACTTC.

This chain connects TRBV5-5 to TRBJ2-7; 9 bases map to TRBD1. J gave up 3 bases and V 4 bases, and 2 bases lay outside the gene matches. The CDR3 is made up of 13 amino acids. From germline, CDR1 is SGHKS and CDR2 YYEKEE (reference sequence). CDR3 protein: CASSRGQGYEQYF. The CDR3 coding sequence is TGTGCCAGCAGCCGGGGACAGGGCTACGAGCAGTACTTC.

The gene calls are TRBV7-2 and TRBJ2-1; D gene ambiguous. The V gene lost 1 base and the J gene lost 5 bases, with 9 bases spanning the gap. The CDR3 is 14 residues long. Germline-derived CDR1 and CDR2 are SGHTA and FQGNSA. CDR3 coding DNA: TGTGCCAGCAGCTTAGATGTGCGTAACAATGAGCAGTTCTTC. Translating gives CASSLDVRNNEQFF. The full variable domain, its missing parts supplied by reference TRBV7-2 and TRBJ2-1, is GAGVSQSPSNKVTEKGKDVELRCDPISGHTALYWYRQSLGQGLEFLIYFQGNSAPDKSGLPSDRFSAERTGGSVSTLTIQRTQQEDSAVYLCASSLDVRNNEQFFGPGTRLTVL.

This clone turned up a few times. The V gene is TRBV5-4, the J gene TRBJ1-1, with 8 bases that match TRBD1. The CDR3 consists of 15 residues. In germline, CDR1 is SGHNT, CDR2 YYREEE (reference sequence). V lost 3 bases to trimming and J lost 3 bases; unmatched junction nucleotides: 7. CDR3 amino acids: CASSWTGIGDTEAFF. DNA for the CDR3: TGTGCCAGCAGCTGGACAGGGATAGGGGACACTGAAGCTTTCTTT.

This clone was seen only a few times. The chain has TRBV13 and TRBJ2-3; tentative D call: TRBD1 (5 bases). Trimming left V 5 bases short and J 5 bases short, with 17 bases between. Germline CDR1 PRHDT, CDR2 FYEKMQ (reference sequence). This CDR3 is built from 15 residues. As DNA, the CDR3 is TGTGCCAGCAGCCCACACGACCTTCAGGGAGATACGCAGTATTTT. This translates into CASSPHDLQGDTQYF.

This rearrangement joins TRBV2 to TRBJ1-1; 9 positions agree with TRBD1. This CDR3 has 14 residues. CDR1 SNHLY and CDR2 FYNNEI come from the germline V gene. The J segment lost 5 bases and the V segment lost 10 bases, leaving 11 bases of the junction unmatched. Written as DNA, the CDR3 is TGTGCCACTACCGGGGACAGGGAGGGGACTGAAGCTTTCTTT. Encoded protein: CATTGDREGTEAFF.

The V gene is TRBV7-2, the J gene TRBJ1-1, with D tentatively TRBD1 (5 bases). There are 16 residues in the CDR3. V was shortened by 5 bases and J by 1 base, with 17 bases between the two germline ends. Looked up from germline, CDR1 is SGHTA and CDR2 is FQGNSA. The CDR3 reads CASSHWTSRTNTEAFF. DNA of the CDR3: TGTGCCAGCAGCCATTGGACATCCCGTACGAACACTGAAGCTTTCTTT.

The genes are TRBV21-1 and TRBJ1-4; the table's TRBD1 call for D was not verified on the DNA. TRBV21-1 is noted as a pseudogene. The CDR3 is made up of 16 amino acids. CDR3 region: CASSRTGRRANEKLFF. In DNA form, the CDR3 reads TGTGCCAGCAGCAGGACAGGGAGGAGGGCTAATGAAAAACTGTTTTTT.

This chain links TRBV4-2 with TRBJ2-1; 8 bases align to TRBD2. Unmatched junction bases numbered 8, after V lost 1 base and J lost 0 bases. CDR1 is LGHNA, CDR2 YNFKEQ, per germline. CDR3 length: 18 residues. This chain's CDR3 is CASSQVSGVPLSYNEQFF. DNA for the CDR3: TGTGCCAGCAGCCAAGTTAGCGGGGTGCCCCTCTCCTACAATGAGCAGTTCTTC.

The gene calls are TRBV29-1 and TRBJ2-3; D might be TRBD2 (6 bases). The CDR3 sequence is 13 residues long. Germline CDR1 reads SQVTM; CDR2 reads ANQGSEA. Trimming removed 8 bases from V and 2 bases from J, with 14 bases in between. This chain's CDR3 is CSTGGINTDTQYF. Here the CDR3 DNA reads TGCAGCACTGGAGGGATCAACACAGATACGCAGTATTTT.

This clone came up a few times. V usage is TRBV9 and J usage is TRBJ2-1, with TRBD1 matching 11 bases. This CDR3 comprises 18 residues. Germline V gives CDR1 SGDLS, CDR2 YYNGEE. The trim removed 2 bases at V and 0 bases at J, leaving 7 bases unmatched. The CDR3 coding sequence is TGTGCCAGCAGCGTTTTGCATGGGACAGGGGGCTCCTACAATGAGCAGTTCTTC. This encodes CASSVLHGTGGSYNEQFF.

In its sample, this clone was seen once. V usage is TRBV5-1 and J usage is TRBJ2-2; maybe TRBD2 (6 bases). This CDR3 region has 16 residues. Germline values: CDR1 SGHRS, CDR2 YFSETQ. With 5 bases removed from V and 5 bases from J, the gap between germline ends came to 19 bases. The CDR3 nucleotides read TGCGCCAGCAGGGGGGGTAGTTGGCCCGGAACCGGGGAGCTGTTTTTT. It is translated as CASRGGSWPGTGELFF.

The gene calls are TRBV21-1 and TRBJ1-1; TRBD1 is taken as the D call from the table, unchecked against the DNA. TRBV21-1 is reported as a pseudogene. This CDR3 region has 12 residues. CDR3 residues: CASRDRGTEAFF. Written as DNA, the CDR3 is TGTGCCAGCCGGGACAGGGGAACTGAAGCTTTCTTT.

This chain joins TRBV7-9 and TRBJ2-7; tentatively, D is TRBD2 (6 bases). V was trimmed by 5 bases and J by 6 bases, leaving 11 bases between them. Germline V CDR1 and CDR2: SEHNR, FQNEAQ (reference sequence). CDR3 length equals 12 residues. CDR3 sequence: CASSPLGGEQYF. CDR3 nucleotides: TGTGCCAGCAGCCCCCTGGGGGGCGAGCAGTACTTC. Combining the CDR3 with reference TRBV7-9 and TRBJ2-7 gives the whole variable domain DTGVSQNPRHKITKRGQNVTFRCDPISEHNRLYWYRQTLGQGPEFLTYFQNEAQLEKSRLLSDRFSAERPKGSFSTLEIQRTEQGDSAMYLCASSPLGGEQYFGPGTRLTVT.

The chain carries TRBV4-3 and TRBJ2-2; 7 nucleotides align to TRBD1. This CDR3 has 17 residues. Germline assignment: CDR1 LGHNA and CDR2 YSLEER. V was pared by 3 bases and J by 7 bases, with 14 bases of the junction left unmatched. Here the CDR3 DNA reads TGCGCCAGCAGCCAGGACAGGTTTCTTCCAGGTATCGGGGAGCTGTTTTTT. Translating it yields CASSQDRFLPGIGELFF.

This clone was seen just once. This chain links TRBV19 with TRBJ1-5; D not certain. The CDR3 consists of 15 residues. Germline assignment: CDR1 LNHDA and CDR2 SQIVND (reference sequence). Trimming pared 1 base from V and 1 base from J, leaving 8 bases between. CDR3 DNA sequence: TGTGCCAGTAGTATAGCGGGGATGAGCAATCAGCCCCAGCATTTT. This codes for CASSIAGMSNQPQHF.

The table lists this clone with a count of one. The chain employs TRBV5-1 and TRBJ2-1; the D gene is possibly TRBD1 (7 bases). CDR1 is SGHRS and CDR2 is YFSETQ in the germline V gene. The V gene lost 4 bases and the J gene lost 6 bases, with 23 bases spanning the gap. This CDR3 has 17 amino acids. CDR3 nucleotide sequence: TGCGCCAGCAGCGAAATTGCTGTCGGAGGGGGCATCAATGAGCAGTTCTTC. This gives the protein CASSEIAVGGGINEQFF. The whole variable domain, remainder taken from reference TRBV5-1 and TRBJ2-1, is KAGVTQTPRYLIKTRGQQVTLSCSPISGHRSVSWYQQTPGQGLQFLFEYFSETQRNKGNFPGRFSGRQFSNSRSEMNVSTLELGDSALYLCASSEIAVGGGINEQFFGPGTRLTVL.

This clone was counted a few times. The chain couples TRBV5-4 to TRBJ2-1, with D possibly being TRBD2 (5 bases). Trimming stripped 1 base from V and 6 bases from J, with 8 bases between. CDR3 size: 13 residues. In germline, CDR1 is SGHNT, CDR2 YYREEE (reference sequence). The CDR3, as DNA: TGTGCCAGCAGCTTGCCTGCGGGCAATGAGCAGTTCTTC. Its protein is CASSLPAGNEQFF.

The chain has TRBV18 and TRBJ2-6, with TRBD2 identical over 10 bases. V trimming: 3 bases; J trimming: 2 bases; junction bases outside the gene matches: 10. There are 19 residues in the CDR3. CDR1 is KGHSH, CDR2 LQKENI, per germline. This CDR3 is CASSPIMASGSAGANVLTF. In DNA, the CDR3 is TGTGCCAGCTCACCCATTATGGCTAGCGGGAGTGCTGGGGCCAACGTCCTGACTTTC.

The CDR3 region is CASSYGGGQPQHF. The CDR3 coding sequence is TGTGCCAGCAGTTACGGGGGGGGACAGCCCCAGCATTTT. This chain joins TRBV6-5 and TRBJ1-5; the D gene is possibly TRBD1 (5 bases). CDR1 MNHEY and CDR2 SVGAGI come from the germline V gene. CDR3 length equals 13 residues. Trimming pared 2 bases from V and 7 bases from J, leaving 9 bases between.

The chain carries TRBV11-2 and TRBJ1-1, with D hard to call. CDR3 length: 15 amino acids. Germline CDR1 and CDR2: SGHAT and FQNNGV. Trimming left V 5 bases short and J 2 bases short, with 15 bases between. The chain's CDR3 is CASSPLAVSNTEAFF. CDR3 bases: TGTGCCAGCAGCCCGTTAGCGGTGTCAAACACTGAAGCTTTCTTT.